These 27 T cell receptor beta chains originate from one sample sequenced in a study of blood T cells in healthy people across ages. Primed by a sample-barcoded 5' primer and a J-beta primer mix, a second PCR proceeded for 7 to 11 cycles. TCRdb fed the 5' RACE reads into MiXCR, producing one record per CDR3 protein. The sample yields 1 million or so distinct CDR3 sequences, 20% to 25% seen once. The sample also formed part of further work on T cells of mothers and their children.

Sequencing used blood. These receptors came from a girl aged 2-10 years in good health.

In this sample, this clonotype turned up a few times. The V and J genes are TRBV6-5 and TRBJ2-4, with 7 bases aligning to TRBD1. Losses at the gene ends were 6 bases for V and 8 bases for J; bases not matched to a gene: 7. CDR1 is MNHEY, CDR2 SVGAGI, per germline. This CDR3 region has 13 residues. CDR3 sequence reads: CASRTGIADIQYF. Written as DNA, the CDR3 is TGTGCCAGCAGGACAGGGATTGCGGACATTCAGTACTTC.

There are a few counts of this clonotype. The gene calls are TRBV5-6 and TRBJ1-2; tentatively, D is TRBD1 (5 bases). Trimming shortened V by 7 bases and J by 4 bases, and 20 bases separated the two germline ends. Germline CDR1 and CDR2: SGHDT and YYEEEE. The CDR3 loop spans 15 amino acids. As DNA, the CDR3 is TGTGCCAGCCTTACAACAGGAAGGTATACCTATGGCTACACCTTC. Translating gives CASLTTGRYTYGYTF.

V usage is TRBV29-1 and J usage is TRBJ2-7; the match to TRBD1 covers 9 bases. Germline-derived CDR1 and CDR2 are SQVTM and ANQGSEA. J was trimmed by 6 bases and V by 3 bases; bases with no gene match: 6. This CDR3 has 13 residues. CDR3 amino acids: CSVDHGQGSEQYF. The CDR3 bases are TGCAGCGTTGATCATGGACAGGGGAGCGAGCAGTACTTC.

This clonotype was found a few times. The CDR3 loop reads CASSAEGGAGTDTQYF. The CDR3 DNA reads as TGTGCCAGCAGCGCCGAGGGGGGAGCCGGCACAGATACGCAGTATTTT. The chain recombines TRBV7-2 with TRBJ2-3; D tentatively reads TRBD1 or TRBD2 (6 bases each). Trimming took off 5 bases at V and 1 base at J, with 16 bases between the two ends. Germline values: CDR1 SGHTA, CDR2 FQGNSA. CDR3 size: 16 residues.

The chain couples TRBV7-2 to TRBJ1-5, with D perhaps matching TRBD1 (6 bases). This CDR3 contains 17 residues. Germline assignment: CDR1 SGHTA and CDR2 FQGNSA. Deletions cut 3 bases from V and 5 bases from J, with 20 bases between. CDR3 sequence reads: CASSFRVGAGAYQPQHF. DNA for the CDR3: TGTGCCAGCAGCTTTCGGGTTGGGGCAGGGGCCTATCAGCCCCAGCATTTT.

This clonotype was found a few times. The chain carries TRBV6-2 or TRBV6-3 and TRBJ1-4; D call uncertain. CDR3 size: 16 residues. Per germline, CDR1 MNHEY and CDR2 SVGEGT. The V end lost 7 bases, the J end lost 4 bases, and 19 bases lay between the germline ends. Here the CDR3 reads CASIDPTGGNNEKLFF. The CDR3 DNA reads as TGTGCCAGCATCGATCCCACCGGCGGGAATAATGAAAAACTGTTTTTT.

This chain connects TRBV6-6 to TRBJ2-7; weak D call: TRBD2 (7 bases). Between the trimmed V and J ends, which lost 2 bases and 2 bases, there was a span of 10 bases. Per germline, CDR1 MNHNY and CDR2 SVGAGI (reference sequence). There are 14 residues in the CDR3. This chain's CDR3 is CASSYEGGAYEQYF. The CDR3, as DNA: TGTGCCAGCAGTTACGAGGGGGGGGCCTACGAGCAGTACTTC.

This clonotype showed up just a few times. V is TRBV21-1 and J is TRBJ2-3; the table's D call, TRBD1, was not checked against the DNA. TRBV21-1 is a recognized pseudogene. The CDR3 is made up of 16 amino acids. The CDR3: CASSSWTEVMSDTQYF. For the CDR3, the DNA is TGTGCCAGCAGCAGCTGGACAGAGGTGATGTCAGATACGCAGTATTTT.

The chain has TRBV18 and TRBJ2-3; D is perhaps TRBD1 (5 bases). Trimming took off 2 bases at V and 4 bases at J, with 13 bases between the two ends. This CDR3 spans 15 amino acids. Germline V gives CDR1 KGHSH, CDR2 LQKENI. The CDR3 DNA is TGTGCCAGCTCACCAGTACAGGCCCGATCAGATACGCAGTATTTT. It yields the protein CASSPVQARSDTQYF.

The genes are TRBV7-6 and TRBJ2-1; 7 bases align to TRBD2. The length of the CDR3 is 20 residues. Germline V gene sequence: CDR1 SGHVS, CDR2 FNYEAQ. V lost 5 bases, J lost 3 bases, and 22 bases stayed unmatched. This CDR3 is CASSQSWGSEGGPGYNEQFF. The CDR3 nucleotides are TGTGCCAGCAGCCAAAGCTGGGGGTCGGAGGGAGGGCCGGGCTACAATGAGCAGTTCTTC.

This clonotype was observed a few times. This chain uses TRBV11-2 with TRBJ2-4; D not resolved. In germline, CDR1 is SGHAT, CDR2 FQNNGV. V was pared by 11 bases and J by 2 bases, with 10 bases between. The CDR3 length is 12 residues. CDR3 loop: CAETGPKNIQYF. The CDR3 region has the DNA TGTGCCGAGACCGGCCCCAAAAACATTCAGTACTTC.

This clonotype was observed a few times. The CDR3 coding sequence is TGTGCCAGCAGCGTAGTTGGACAGGGAGGCGAGCAGTACTTC. Its translation: CASSVVGQGGEQYF. J is TRBJ2-7 and V is TRBV9; 8 positions match TRBD1. The junction had 5 bases not matched to a gene; V was cut back by 0 bases and J by 6 bases. The length of the CDR3 is 14 residues. Germline CDR1 SGDLS, CDR2 YYNGEE.

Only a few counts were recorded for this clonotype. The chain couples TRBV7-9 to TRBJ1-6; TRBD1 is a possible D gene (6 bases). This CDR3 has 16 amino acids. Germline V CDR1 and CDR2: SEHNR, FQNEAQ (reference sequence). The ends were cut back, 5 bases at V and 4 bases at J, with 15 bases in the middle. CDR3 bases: TGTGCCAGCAGCCCCTCCGGGACACCTTATAATTCACCCCTCCACTTT. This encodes CASSPSGTPYNSPLHF. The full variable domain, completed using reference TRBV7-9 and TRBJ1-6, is DTGVSQNPRHKITKRGQNVTFRCDPISEHNRLYWYRQTLGQGPEFLTYFQNEAQLEKSRLLSDRFSAERPKGSFSTLEIQRTEQGDSAMYLCASSPSGTPYNSPLHFGNGTRLTVT.

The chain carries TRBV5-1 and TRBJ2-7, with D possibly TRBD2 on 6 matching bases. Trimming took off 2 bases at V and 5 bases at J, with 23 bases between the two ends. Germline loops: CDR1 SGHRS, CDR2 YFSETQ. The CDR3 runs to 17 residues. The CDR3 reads CASSFSSRRAFANEQYF. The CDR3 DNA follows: TGCGCCAGCAGCTTCAGTAGCAGGAGGGCCTTCGCGAACGAGCAGTACTTC.

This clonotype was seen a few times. Here the CDR3 reads CATSPGQTYGYTF. The CDR3 DNA follows: TGTGCCACCAGTCCGGGACAGACTTATGGCTACACCTTC. This chain joins TRBV24-1 and TRBJ1-2, with TRBD1 identical over 7 bases. Looked up from germline, CDR1 is KGHDR and CDR2 is SFDVKD. The CDR3 runs 13 residues. V lost 6 bases, J lost 5 bases, and 5 bases stayed unmatched.

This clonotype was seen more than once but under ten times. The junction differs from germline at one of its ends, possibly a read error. The CDR3 region is CASSVAGRDEAFF. In DNA, the CDR3 is TGTGCCAGTAGCGTAGCTGGGAGGGATGAAGCTTTCTTT. V gene TRBV9 combines with J gene TRBJ1-1; D gene unclear. The CDR3 sequence is 13 residues long. CDR1 is SGDLS and CDR2 is YYNGEE in the germline V gene.

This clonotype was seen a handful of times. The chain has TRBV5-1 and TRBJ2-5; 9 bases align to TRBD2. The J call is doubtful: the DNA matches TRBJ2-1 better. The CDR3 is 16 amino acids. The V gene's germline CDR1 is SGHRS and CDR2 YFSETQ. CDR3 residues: CASSPQLAGGLDEQFF. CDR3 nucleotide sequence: TGCGCCAGCAGCCCCCAACTAGCGGGTGGTTTAGATGAGCAGTTCTTC.

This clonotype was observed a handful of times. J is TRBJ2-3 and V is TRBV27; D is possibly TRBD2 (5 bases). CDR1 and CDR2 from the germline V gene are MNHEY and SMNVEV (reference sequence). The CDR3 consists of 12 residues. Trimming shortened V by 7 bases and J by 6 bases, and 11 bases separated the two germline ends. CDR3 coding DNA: TGTGCCAGCATGCCTAGCAGGGATACGCAGTATTTT. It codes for CASMPSRDTQYF.

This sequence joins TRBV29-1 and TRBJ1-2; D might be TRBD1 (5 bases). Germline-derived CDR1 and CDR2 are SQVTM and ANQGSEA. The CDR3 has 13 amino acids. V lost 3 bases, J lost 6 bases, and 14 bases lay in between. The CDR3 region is CSVEPGTSDGYTF. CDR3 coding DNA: TGCAGCGTTGAGCCCGGGACTTCGGATGGCTACACCTTC.

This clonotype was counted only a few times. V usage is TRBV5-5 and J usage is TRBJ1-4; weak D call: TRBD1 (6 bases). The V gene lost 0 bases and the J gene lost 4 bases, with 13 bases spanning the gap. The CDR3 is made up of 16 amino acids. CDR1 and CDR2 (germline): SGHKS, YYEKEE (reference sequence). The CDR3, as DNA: TGTGCCAGCAGCTTGGTCCTCAAGGGGGTTAATGAAAAACTGTTTTTT. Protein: CASSLVLKGVNEKLFF.

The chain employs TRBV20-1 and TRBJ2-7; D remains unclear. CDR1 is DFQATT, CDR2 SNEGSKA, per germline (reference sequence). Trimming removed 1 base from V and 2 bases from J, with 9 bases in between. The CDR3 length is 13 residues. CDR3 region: CSARGIDAYEQYF. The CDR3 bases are TGCAGTGCTAGAGGGATAGATGCCTACGAGCAGTACTTC.

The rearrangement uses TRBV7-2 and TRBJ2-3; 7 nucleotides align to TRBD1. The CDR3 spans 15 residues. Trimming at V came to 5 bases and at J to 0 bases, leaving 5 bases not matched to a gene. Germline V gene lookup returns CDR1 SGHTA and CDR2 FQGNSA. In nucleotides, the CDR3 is TGTGCCAGCAGCCATAGGGGACAGAGCACAGATACGCAGTATTTT. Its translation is CASSHRGQSTDTQYF.

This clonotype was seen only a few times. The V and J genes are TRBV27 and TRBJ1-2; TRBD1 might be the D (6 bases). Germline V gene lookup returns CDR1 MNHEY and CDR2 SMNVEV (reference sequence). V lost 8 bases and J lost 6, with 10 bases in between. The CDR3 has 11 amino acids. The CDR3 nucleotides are TGTGCCAGCGGAAGGGGGGATGGCTACACCTTC. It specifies CASGRGDGYTF.

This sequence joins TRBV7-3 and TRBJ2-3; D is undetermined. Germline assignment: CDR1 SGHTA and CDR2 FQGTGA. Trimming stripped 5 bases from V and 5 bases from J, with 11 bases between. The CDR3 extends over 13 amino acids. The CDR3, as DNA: TGTGCCAGCAGCCTGCTTAGTAGAGATACGCAGTATTTT. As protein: CASSLLSRDTQYF.

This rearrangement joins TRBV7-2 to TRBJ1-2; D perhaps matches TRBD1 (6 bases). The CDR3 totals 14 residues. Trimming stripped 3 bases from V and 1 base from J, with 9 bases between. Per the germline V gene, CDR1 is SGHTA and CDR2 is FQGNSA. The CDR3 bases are TGTGCCAGCAGCTTCCAGGGGATTAACTATGGCTACACCTTC. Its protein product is CASSFQGINYGYTF.

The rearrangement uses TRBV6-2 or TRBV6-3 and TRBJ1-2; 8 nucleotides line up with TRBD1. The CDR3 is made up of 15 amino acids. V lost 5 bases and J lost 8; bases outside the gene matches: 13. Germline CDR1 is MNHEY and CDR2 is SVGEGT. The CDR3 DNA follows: TGTGCCAGCAGTACGACAGGGGCTACTTCTCGAGGCTACACCTTC. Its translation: CASSTTGATSRGYTF.

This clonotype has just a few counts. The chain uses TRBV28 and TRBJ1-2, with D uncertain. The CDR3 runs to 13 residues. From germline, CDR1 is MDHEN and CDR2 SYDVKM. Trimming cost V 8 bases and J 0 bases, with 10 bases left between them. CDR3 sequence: CASAGRTNYGYTF. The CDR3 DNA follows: TGTGCCAGCGCGGGCAGGACTAACTATGGCTACACCTTC.